Detailed here is one T cell receptor (beta chain). Its antigen is unknown. Base quality data are lacking; no much larger clone is found one base away. The data belong to a study of blood T cell repertoires in COVID-19 (TCRdb year 2020). As for the study more broadly: The collaborator samples originated in the United States, Italy and Spain and spanned the acute and convalescent phases of COVID-19. Where available, HLA class I and class II types were taken from metadata supplied by the sample provider and were not determined by assay-based typing. The prospective study material was composed of cDNA or gDNA derived from T cells, B-cell-depleted T cells, or PBMCs. Sample metadata almost always included a de-identified subject ID, COVID-19 status, age in years and sex. The samples were drawn from the first 160 participants of the ongoing ImmuneRACE study and from 950 to 1,500 subjects provided by 6 global collaborators. The repertoires were released in a freely available public database intended as a resource for research on the immune response to SARS-CoV-2. The dataset comprised deeply sampled blood TCRbeta repertoires from subjects exposed to, actively infected with, or recovered from COVID-19.

Its CDR3 holds 18 amino acids, cysteine through phenylalanine. Solely the CDR3 DNA is kept, with 54 bases framed from the first base. The V and J ends are trimmed by 0 bases and 0 bases, leaving 13 bases between them. Reading the germline V gene gives CDR1 SGDLS and CDR2 YYNGEE. The paper as a whole reports these results and caveats: How much clinical and demographic metadata was included differed by source and by participant, and the metadata was provided uncurated.

TCRbeta CDR3 regions were amplified from genomic DNA by means of the immunoSEQ Assay, a bias-controlled multiplex PCR. Turning to the authors' computational methods: Nucleated cell counts per sample were estimated from amplification of reference gene primers within the assay. To quantify the absolute abundance of each unique TCRbeta CDR3 rearrangement, sequence reads were collapsed and filtered. Productive Simpson clonality was computed per sample as the square root of Simpson's diversity index over productive rearrangements. The table comes from immuneACCESS by way of TCRdb, which keeps in-frame sequences with V and J called. Part of the clones is missing from these tables; in studies checked, under half for an unresolved V gene and the rest for unknown reasons. V and J calls and clone size are given by that table; D and trimming were obtained from the DNA. Across this sample there are 180,000 or so clones, with roughly 82% seen only once. The top ten clones comprise over 7.5% of the sample.

Each collaborating institution followed its own protocols to collect whole blood in K2EDTA tubes. For TCRbeta analysis, collaborators shipped samples in one of three forms: frozen whole blood, isolated PBMCs, or DNA extracted from either of those sample types. The chain is assembled from TRBV9 and TRBJ2-6; TRBD2 might be the D gene, on 7 matching bases. The TCR was taken from a woman in her seventies with acute or convalescent COVID-19. The material sequenced was peripheral blood. The DNA sequence reads TGTGCCAGCAGCGTAGCTAACAGGGAGGGCTCTGGGGCCAACGTCCTGACTTTC. Its translation is CASSVANREGSGANVLTF.